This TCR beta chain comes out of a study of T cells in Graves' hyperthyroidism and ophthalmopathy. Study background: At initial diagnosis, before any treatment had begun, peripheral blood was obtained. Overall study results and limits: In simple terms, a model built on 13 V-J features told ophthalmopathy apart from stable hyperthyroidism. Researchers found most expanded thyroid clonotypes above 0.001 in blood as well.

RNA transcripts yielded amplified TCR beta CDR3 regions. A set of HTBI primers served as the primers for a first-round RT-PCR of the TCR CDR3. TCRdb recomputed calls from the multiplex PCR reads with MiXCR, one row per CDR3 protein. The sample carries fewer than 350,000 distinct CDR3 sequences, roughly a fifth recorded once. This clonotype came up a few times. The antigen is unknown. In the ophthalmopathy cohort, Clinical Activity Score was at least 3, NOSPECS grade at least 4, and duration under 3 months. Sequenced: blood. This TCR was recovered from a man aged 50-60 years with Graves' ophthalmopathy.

CDR3 in DNA: TGCAGTGCTAGAGATCATGCTTCGGCTAGCGGGAGGTATACGCAGTATTTT. Translated: CSARDHASASGRYTQYF. The chain carries TRBV20-1 and TRBJ2-3, with 11 bases lining up with TRBD2. The germline gives CDR1 DFQATT, CDR2 SNEGSKA (reference sequence). The CDR3 has 17 amino acids. Unmatched junction bases numbered 12, after V lost 0 bases and J lost 7 bases.